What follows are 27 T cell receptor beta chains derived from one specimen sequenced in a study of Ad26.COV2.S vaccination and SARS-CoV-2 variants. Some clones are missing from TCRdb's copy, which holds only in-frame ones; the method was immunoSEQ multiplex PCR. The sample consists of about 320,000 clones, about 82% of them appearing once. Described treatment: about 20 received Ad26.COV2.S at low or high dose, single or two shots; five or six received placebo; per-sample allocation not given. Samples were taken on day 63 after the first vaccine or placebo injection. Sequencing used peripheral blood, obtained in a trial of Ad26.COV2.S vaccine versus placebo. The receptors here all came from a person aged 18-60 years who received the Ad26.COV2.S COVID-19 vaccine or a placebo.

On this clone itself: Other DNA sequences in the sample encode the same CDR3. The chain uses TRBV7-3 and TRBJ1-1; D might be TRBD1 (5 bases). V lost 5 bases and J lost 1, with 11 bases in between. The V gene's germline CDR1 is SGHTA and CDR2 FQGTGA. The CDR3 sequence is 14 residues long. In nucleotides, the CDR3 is TGTGCCAGCAGCCTTTCTACAGGGAACACTGAAGCTTTCTTT. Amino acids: CASSLSTGNTEAFF. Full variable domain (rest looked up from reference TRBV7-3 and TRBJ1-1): GAGVSQTPSNKVTEKGKYVELRCDPISGHTALYWYRQSLGQGPEFLIYFQGTGAADDSGLPNDRFFAVRPEGSVSTLKIQRTERGDSAVYLCASSLSTGNTEAFFGQGTRLTVV.

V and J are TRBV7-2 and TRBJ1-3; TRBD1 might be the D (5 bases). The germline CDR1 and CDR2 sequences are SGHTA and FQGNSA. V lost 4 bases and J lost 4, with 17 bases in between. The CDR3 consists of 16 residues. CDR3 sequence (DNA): TGTGCCAGCAGCTACAGAACCGGGACGAACGGAAACACCATATATTTT. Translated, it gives CASSYRTGTNGNTIYF. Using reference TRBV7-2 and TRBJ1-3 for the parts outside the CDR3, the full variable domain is GAGVSQSPSNKVTEKGKDVELRCDPISGHTALYWYRQSLGQGLEFLIYFQGNSAPDKSGLPSDRFSAERTGGSVSTLTIQRTQQEDSAVYLCASSYRTGTNGNTIYFGEGSWLTVV.

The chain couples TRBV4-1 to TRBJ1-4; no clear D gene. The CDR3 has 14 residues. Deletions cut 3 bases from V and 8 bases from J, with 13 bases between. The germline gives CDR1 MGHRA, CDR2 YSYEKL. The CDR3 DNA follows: TGCGCCAGCAGCCATGGCCTTCTAAGGGAAAAACTGTTTTTT. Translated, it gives CASSHGLLREKLFF.

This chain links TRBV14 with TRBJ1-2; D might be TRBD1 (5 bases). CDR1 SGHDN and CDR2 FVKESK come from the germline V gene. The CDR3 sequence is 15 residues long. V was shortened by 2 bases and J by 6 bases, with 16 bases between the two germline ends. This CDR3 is CASSQLRGWKDGYTF. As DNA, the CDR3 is TGTGCCAGCAGCCAACTGCGGGGGTGGAAGGATGGCTACACCTTC.

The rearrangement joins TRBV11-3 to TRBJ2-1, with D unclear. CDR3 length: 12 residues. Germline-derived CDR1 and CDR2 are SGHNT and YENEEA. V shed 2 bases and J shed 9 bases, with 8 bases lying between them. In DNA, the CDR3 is TGTGCCAGCAGCTTAAAGTGGAGTGAGCAGTTCTTC. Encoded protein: CASSLKWSEQFF.

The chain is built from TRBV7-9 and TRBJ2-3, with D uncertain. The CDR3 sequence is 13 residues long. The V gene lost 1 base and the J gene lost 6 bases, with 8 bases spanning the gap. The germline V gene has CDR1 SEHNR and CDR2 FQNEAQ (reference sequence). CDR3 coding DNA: TGTGCCAGCAGCTTAGTCGGAGCGGATACGCAGTATTTT. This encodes CASSLVGADTQYF.

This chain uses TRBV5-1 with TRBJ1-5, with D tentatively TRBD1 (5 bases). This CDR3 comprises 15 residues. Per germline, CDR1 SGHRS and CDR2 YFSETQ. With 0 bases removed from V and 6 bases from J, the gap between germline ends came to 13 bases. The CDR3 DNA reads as TGCGCCAGCAGCTTGGGTCCCCAGGGTACTCAGCCCCAGCATTTT. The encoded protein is CASSLGPQGTQPQHF. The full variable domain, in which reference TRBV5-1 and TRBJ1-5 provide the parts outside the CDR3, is KAGVTQTPRYLIKTRGQQVTLSCSPISGHRSVSWYQQTPGQGLQFLFEYFSETQRNKGNFPGRFSGRQFSNSRSEMNVSTLELGDSALYLCASSLGPQGTQPQHFGDGTRLSIL.

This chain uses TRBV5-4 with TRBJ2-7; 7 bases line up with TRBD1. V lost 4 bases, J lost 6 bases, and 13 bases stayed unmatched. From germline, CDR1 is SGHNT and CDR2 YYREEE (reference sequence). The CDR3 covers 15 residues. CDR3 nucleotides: TGTGCCAGCAGCCATGATACAGGGGTAGTAGGCGAGCAGTACTTC. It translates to CASSHDTGVVGEQYF.

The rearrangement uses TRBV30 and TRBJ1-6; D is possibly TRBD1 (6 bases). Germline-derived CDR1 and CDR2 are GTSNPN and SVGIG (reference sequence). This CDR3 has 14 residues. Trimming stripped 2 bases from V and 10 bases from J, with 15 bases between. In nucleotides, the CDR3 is TGTGCCTGGAGTAAACAGGGAAGTGGGTCACCCCTCCACTTT. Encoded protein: CAWSKQGSGSPLHF. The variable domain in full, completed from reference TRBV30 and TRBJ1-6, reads SQTIHQWPATLVQPVGSPLSLECTVEGTSNPNLYWYRQAAGRGLQLLFYSVGIGQISSEVPQNLSASRPQDRQFILSSKKLLLSDSGFYLCAWSKQGSGSPLHFGNGTRLTVT.

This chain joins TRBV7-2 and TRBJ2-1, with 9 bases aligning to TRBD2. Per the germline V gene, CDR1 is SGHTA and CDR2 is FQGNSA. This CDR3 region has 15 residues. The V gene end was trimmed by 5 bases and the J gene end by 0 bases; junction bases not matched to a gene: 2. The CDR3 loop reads CASSNSGGSYNEQFF. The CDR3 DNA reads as TGTGCCAGCAGCAATAGCGGGGGCTCCTACAATGAGCAGTTCTTC.

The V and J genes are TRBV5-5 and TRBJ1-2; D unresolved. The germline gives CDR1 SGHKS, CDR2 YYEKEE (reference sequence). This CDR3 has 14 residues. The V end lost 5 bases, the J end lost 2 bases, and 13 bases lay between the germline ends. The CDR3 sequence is CASRSTRANYGYTF. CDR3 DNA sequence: TGTGCCAGCAGATCTACCCGGGCCAACTATGGCTACACCTTC. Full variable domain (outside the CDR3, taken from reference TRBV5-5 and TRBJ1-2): DAGVTQSPTHLIKTRGQQVTLRCSPISGHKSVSWYQQVLGQGPQFIFQYYEKEERGRGNFPDRFSARQFPNYSSELNVNALLLGDSALYLCASRSTRANYGYTFGSGTRLTVV.

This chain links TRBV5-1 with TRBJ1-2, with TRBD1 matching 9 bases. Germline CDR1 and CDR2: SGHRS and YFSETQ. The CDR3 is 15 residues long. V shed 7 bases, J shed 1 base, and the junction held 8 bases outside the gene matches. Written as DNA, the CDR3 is TGCGCCAGCCGCTCCGGGACAGGGCTTAACTATGGCTACACCTTC. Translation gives CASRSGTGLNYGYTF.

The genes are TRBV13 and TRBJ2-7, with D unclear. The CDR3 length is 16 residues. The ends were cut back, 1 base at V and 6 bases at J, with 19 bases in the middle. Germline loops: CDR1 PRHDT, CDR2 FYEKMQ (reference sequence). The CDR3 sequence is CASSLDVGTPSSEQYF. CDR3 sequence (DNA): TGTGCCAGCAGCTTAGACGTAGGAACCCCCAGCTCCGAGCAGTACTTC.

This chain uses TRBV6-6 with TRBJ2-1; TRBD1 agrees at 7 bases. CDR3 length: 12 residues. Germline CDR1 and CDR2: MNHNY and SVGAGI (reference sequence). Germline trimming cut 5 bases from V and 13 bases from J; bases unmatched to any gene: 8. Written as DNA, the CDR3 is TGTGCCAGCAGTGCAGACAGGGATAGACAGTTCTTC. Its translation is CASSADRDRQFF.

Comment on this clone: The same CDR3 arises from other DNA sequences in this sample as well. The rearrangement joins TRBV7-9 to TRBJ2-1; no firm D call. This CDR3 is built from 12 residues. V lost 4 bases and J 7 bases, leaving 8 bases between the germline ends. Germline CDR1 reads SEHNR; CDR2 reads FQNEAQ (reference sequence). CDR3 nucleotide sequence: TGTGCCAGCAGCTCCCTCGGGAATGAGCAGTTCTTC. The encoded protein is CASSSLGNEQFF.

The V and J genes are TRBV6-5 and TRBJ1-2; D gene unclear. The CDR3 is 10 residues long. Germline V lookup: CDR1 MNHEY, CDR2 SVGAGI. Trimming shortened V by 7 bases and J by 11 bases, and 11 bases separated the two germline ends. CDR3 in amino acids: CASKLIGYTF. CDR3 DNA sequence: TGTGCCAGCAAATTGATCGGGTACACCTTC.

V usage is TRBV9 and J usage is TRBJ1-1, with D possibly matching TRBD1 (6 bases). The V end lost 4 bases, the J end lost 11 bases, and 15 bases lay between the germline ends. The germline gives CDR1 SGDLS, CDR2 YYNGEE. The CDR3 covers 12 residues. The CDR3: CASSPPRGAAFF. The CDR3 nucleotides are TGTGCCAGCAGCCCACCCCGGGGGGCGGCTTTCTTT.

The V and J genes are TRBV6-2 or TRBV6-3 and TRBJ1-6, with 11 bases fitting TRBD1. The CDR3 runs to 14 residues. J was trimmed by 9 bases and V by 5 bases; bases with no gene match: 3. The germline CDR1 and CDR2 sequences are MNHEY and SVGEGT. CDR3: CASSNGQGASPLHF. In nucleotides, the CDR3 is TGTGCCAGCAGTAACGGACAGGGGGCTTCACCCCTCCACTTT.

CDR3 coding DNA: TGTGCCAGCAGCTTAAGCGGCCAGAACACTGAAGCTTTCTTT. It codes for CASSLSGQNTEAFF. This chain links TRBV7-8 with TRBJ1-1; unclear D gene. This CDR3 is built from 14 residues. Per germline, CDR1 SGHVS and CDR2 FQNEAQ. Trimming took 2 bases from V and 1 from J, leaving 8 bases between them.

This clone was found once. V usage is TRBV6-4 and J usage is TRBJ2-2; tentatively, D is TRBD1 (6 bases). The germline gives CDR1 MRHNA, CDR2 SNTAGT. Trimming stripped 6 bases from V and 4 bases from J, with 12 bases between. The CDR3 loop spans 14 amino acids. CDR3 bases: TGTGCCAGCAGGGGACACCAGAGCACCGGGGAGCTGTTTTTT. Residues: CASRGHQSTGELFF.

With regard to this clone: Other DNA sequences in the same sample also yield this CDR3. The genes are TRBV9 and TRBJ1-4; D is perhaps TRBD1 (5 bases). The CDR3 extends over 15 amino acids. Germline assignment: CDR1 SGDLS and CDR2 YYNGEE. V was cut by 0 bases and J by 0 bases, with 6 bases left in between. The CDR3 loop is CASSVGGATNEKLFF. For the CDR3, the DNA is TGTGCCAGCAGCGTAGGAGGGGCAACTAATGAAAAACTGTTTTTT.

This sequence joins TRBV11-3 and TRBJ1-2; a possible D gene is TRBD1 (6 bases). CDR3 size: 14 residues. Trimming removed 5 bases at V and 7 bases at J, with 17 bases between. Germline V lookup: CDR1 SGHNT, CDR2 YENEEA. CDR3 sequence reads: CASSHPGALRGYTF. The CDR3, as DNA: TGTGCCAGCAGCCACCCGGGGGCCCTGCGTGGCTACACCTTC.

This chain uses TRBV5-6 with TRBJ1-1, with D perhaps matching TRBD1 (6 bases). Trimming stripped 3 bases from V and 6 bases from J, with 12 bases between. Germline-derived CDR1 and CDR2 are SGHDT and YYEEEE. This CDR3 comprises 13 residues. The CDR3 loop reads CASSSMAGAEAFF. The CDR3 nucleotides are TGTGCCAGCAGCTCTATGGCAGGGGCTGAAGCTTTCTTT.

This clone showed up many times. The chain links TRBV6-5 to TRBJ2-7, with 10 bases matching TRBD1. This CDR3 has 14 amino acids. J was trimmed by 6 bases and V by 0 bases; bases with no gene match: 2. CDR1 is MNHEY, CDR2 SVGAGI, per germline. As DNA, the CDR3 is TGTGCCAGCAGTTACTCGAGGGACAGGGGCGAGCAGTACTTC. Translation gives CASSYSRDRGEQYF.

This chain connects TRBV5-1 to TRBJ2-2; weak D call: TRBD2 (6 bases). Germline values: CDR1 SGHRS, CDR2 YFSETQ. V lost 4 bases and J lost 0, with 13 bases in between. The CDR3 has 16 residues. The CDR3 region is CASSPKAGSNTGELFF. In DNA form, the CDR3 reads TGCGCCAGCAGCCCGAAAGCGGGCTCGAACACCGGGGAGCTGTTTTTT.

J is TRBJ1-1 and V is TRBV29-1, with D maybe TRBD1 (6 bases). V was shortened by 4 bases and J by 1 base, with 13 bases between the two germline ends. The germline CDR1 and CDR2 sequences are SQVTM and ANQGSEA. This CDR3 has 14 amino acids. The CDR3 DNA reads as TGCAGCGTTGGATCCGAGGGGGGGAACACTGAAGCTTTCTTT. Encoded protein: CSVGSEGGNTEAFF.

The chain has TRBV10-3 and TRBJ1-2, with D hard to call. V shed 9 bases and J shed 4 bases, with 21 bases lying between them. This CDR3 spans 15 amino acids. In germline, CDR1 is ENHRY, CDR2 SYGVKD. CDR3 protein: CAIGEATVYSYGYTF. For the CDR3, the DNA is TGTGCCATTGGGGAGGCAACCGTCTATTCCTATGGCTACACCTTC.